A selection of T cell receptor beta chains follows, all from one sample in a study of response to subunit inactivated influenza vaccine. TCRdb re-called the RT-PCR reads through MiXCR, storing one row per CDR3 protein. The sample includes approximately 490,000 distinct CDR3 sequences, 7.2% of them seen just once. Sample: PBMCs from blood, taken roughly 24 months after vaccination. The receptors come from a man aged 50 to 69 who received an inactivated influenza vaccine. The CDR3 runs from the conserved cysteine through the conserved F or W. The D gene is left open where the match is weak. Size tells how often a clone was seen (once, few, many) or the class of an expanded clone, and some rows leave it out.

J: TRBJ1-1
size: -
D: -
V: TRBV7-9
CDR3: CASRPAPNTEAFF
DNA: TGTGCCAGCAGACCTGCACCGAACACTGAAGCTTTCTTT

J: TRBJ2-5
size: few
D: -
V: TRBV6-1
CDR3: CASRRDGAETQYF
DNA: TGTGCCAGCAGAAGGGACGGCGCGGAGACCCAGTACTTC

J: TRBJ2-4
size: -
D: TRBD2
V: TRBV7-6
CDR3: CASSLTGGDIQYF
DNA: TGTGCCAGCAGCTTAACGGGAGGGGACATTCAGTACTTC

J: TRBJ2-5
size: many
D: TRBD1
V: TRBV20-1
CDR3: CSARTGGRETQYF
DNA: TGCAGTGCTAGAACAGGGGGCCGGGAGACCCAGTACTTC

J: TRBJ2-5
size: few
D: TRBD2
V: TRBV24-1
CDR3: CATSDSPRLAGGRKTQYF
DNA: TGTGCCACCAGTGACTCCCCTCGACTAGCGGGGGGGCGGAAGACCCAGTACTTC

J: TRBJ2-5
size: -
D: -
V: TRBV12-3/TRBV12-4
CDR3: CASNSRTDQETQYF
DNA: TGTGCCAGCAATTCCAGGACAGACCAAGAGACCCAGTACTTC

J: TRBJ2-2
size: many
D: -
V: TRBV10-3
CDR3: CAISGEGGNTGELFF
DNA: TGTGCCATCAGTGGAGAGGGCGGAAACACCGGGGAGCTGTTTTTT

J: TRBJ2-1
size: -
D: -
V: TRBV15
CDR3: CATSRDKLGGNEQFF
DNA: TGTGCCACCAGCAGAGATAAACTAGGAGGCAATGAGCAGTTCTTC

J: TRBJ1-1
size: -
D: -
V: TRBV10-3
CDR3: CAISAGRNTEAFF
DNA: TGTGCCATCAGCGCCGGAAGGAACACTGAAGCTTTCTTT

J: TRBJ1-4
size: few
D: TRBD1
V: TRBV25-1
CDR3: CASRRTGEKLFF
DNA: TGTGCCAGCCGCCGGACAGGGGAAAAACTGTTTTTT

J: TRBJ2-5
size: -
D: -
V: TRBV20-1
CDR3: CSAQGLETQYF
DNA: TGCAGTGCTCAGGGGTTAGAGACCCAGTACTTC

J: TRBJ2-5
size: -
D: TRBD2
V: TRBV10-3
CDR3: CAIRRTSGRRETQYF
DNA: TGTGCCATCAGAAGGACTAGCGGGAGGAGGGAGACCCAGTACTTC

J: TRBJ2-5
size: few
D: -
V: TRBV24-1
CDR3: CATRGDVRETQYF
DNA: TGTGCCACCAGGGGGGACGTCCGCGAGACCCAGTACTTC